What follows are 23 T cell receptor beta chains derived from one specimen sequenced in a study of lymphopenia after photon versus proton radiotherapy. Assay used: immunoSEQ multiplex PCR; TCRdb lists only in-frame clones, some missing. The table shows 60,000 or so clones, with approximately 90% occurring only once. The material sequenced was peripheral blood, taken from a patient treated with proton-based radiotherapy. The receptors shown here come from an elderly man with esophageal cancer.

J is TRBJ2-3 and V is TRBV7-2; possible D gene TRBD2, 6 bases. This CDR3 has 16 residues. Trimming left V 5 bases short and J 3 bases short, with 18 bases between. Germline CDR1 reads SGHTA; CDR2 reads FQGNSA. CDR3 nucleotide sequence: TGTGCCAGCAGCCTGTGGGGAGGAGTCGGAACAGATACGCAGTATTTT. Amino acids: CASSLWGGVGTDTQYF.

The chain employs TRBV5-1 and TRBJ1-5; tentatively, D is TRBD1 (5 bases). This CDR3 comprises 14 residues. Trimming took 0 bases from V and 3 from J, leaving 7 bases between them. The germline CDR1 and CDR2 sequences are SGHRS and YFSETQ. The chain's CDR3 is CASSLGGFNQPQHF. CDR3 DNA sequence: TGCGCCAGCAGCTTGGGGGGGTTCAATCAGCCCCAGCATTTT.

This chain links TRBV30 with TRBJ1-1; no firm D call. V gave up 2 bases and J gave up 1 base, with 11 bases separating them. CDR3 length: 14 residues. Germline V gives CDR1 GTSNPN, CDR2 SVGIG (reference sequence). The CDR3 DNA is TGTGCCTGGAGTATAGTTCGGTCGAACACTGAAGCTTTCTTT. It yields the protein CAWSIVRSNTEAFF.

The chain combines TRBV11-2 with TRBJ2-1; TRBD2 agrees at 9 bases. Germline V gives CDR1 SGHAT, CDR2 FQNNGV. With V trimmed by 1 base and J by 4 bases, 11 bases remained unmatched. CDR3 size: 18 residues. The CDR3 DNA reads TGTGCCAGCAGCTTAGGAGGGGTAGCGGGAGCGGGATACAATGAGCAGTTCTTC. Translating it yields CASSLGGVAGAGYNEQFF.

V is TRBV6-5 and J is TRBJ1-5; D remains ambiguous. There are 13 residues in the CDR3. Germline V gene lookup returns CDR1 MNHEY and CDR2 SVGAGI. Trimming stripped 0 bases from V and 6 bases from J, with 6 bases between. As DNA, the CDR3 is TGTGCCAGCAGTTACTCGCCCTTTCAGCCCCAGCATTTT. Its protein product is CASSYSPFQPQHF.

The chain links TRBV30 to TRBJ2-7; 9 nucleotides line up with TRBD1. Per germline, CDR1 GTSNPN and CDR2 SVGIG (reference sequence). The CDR3 is made up of 16 amino acids. The trim removed 1 base at V and 4 bases at J, leaving 11 bases unmatched. Here the CDR3 DNA reads TGTGCCTGGAGTGAGGCCCCCGGGACAGGGAGGTACGAGCAGTACTTC. As protein: CAWSEAPGTGRYEQYF.

The chain carries TRBV27 and TRBJ2-1; D gene uncertain. CDR3 length: 14 residues. Trimming cost V 6 bases and J 9 bases, with 18 bases left between them. Germline CDR1 is MNHEY and CDR2 is SMNVEV (reference sequence). CDR3 region: CASRLEKALSEQFF. CDR3 DNA sequence: TGTGCCAGCAGGCTAGAGAAGGCCCTCAGTGAGCAGTTCTTC.

The chain uses TRBV5-4 and TRBJ2-1; tentative D call: TRBD1 (6 bases). The CDR3 length is 15 residues. Germline values: CDR1 SGHNT, CDR2 YYREEE (reference sequence). V was cut by 4 bases and J by 7 bases, with 18 bases left in between. CDR3 sequence: CASSPWQGRWNEQFF. In nucleotides, the CDR3 is TGTGCCAGCAGCCCCTGGCAGGGGCGGTGGAATGAGCAGTTCTTC.

This sequence joins TRBV27 and TRBJ2-7; D perhaps matches TRBD1 (6 bases). CDR3 length: 15 residues. The germline gives CDR1 MNHEY, CDR2 SMNVEV (reference sequence). V lost 4 bases and J 0 bases, leaving 13 bases between the germline ends. CDR3 DNA: TGTGCCAGCAGTTCGCGACAGGTTAGCTCCTACGAGCAGTACTTC. As protein: CASSSRQVSSYEQYF.

This clone was counted only a few times. The gene calls are TRBV19 and TRBJ1-5; 8 nucleotides align to TRBD1. There are 14 residues in the CDR3. Germline lookup yields CDR1 LNHDA and CDR2 SQIVND (reference sequence). The V segment lost 6 bases and the J segment 5 bases; nucleotides outside the gene matches: 6. DNA for the CDR3: TGTGCCAGTAGAAGGGACAGGACTCATCAGCCCCAGCATTTT. Translating it yields CASRRDRTHQPQHF.

The chain employs TRBV6-6 and TRBJ1-5, with TRBD1 as a possible D gene (5 bases). The CDR3 length is 13 residues. The germline V and J ends were trimmed by 0 bases and 11 bases, with 11 bases remaining between them. Germline lookup yields CDR1 MNHNY and CDR2 SVGAGI (reference sequence). The CDR3 nucleotides read TGTGCCAGCAGTTACTCCCAGGGTTCGTCCCAGCATTTT. Protein product: CASSYSQGSSQHF.

This chain connects TRBV29-1 to TRBJ2-5, with D uncertain. V was cut by 7 bases and J by 0 bases, with 12 bases left in between. CDR3 size: 13 residues. Germline V gives CDR1 SQVTM, CDR2 ANQGSEA. Here the CDR3 DNA reads TGCAGCGGGGCATCAGTAAACCAAGAGACCCAGTACTTC. Translating gives CSGASVNQETQYF.

The chain recombines TRBV18 with TRBJ1-3; 8 bases fit TRBD1. The ends lost 6 bases at V and 6 bases at J; junction bases unmatched: 10. Per the germline V gene, CDR1 is KGHSH and CDR2 is LQKENI. The CDR3 runs 15 residues. The CDR3 DNA reads as TGTGCCAGCTCCGTTGGACAGGGAGGACTAAACACCATATATTTT. This translates into CASSVGQGGLNTIYF.

The rearrangement uses TRBV19 and TRBJ2-3; D uncertain. CDR3 size: 13 residues. The germline V gene encodes CDR1 LNHDA and CDR2 SQIVND (reference sequence). V lost 5 bases and J 1 base, leaving 7 bases between the germline ends. For the CDR3, the DNA is TGTGCCAGTAGTGGCCCTGGCACAGATACGCAGTATTTT. The encoded protein is CASSGPGTDTQYF. Full variable domain (remainder filled in from reference TRBV19 and TRBJ2-3): DGGITQSPKYLFRKEGQNVTLSCEQNLNHDAMYWYRQDPGQGLRLIYYSQIVNDFQKGDIAEGYSVSREKKESFPLTVTSAQKNPTAFYLCASSGPGTDTQYFGPGTRLTVL.

The chain links TRBV7-9 to TRBJ1-1; D gene unclear. The V and J ends lost 3 bases and 5 bases respectively, with 10 bases between them. Germline V gene lookup returns CDR1 SEHNR and CDR2 FQNEAQ (reference sequence). The CDR3 is 13 amino acids. In nucleotides, the CDR3 is TGTGCCAGCAGCTTGTCCCGTGGGACTGAAGCTTTCTTT. Protein sequence: CASSLSRGTEAFF.

The V gene is TRBV19, the J gene TRBJ1-1; D not certain. CDR3 length equals 16 residues. V was cut by 2 bases and J by 0 bases, with 13 bases left in between. Germline V lookup: CDR1 LNHDA, CDR2 SQIVND (reference sequence). The CDR3 loop is CASSISLVSLNTEAFF. The CDR3 DNA sequence: TGTGCCAGTAGTATAAGTTTGGTCAGTCTGAACACTGAAGCTTTCTTT.

The chain links TRBV25-1 to TRBJ1-1; unclear D gene. The length of the CDR3 is 13 residues. CDR1 is MGHDK, CDR2 SYGVNS, per germline. V lost 5 bases and J lost 0, with 7 bases in between. DNA for the CDR3: TGTGCCAGCAGTTTCCAGTTGAACACTGAAGCTTTCTTT. Its translation: CASSFQLNTEAFF.

The V call is TRBV6-1, the J call TRBJ2-5; 11 bases are shared with TRBD1. Per the germline V gene, CDR1 is MNHNS and CDR2 is SASEGT. Germline trimming cut 8 bases from V and 2 bases from J; bases unmatched to any gene: 4. This CDR3 is 14 amino acids long. CDR3: CASVWDRGQETQYF. The CDR3 DNA follows: TGTGCCAGCGTTTGGGACAGGGGGCAAGAGACCCAGTACTTC.

The sample holds a few counts of this clone. V and J are TRBV5-1 and TRBJ1-5; the D is unclear. V shed 2 bases and J shed 1 base, with 7 bases lying between them. The CDR3 runs to 14 residues. Germline CDR1 reads SGHRS; CDR2 reads YFSETQ. The CDR3 spells CASSFGGSNQPQHF. The CDR3 region has the DNA TGCGCCAGCAGCTTTGGAGGCAGCAATCAGCCCCAGCATTTT.

V gene TRBV5-4 combines with J gene TRBJ2-3, with D maybe TRBD1 (6 bases). Between the trimmed V and J ends, which lost 5 bases and 4 bases, there was a span of 14 bases. CDR3 length: 14 amino acids. Germline V gene lookup returns CDR1 SGHNT and CDR2 YYREEE (reference sequence). The CDR3: CASSSSRGADTQYF. The DNA for the CDR3 is TGTGCCAGCAGTTCTTCCAGGGGCGCAGATACGCAGTATTTT.

The chain recombines TRBV7-8 with TRBJ2-7; the match to TRBD2 covers 10 bases. This CDR3 region has 18 residues. CDR1 is SGHVS, CDR2 FQNEAQ, per germline. The J segment lost 7 bases and the V segment lost 1 base, leaving 16 bases of the junction unmatched. The CDR3 DNA reads TGTGCCAGCAGCTTAGGGGGACTGCTAGCGGGGGTTAAAGGGGAGCAGTACTTC. This codes for CASSLGGLLAGVKGEQYF.

The V call is TRBV5-1, the J call TRBJ2-5; TRBD1 matches at 7 bases. Per germline, CDR1 SGHRS and CDR2 YFSETQ. The CDR3 extends over 15 amino acids. V lost 4 bases and J lost 2; bases outside the gene matches: 8. CDR3 bases: TGCGCCAGCAGCCTCCTCGGGACAGAACAAGAGACCCAGTACTTC. Protein: CASSLLGTEQETQYF.

This chain uses TRBV27 with TRBJ2-7; D is possibly TRBD1 (6 bases). Deletions cut 6 bases from V and 6 bases from J, with 18 bases between. CDR3 length: 14 amino acids. In germline, CDR1 is MNHEY, CDR2 SMNVEV (reference sequence). CDR3 sequence (DNA): TGTGCCAGCAGAGAGGAGCACAGGGCGGTCGAGCAGTACTTC. Its protein product is CASREEHRAVEQYF.